One and the same sample provided the 12 T cell receptor beta chains below, sequenced in a study of early stage breast cancer tumors. Clones were sequenced by immunoSEQ multiplex PCR, and TCRdb holds only the in-frame ones, with some missing. This repertoire shows about 9,500 clones, around 71% found once; its top ten account for around 7%. The specimen was breast tumor tissue. The receptors come from a person in their fifties with breast cancer.

This chain links TRBV2 with TRBJ1-2; 9 bases match TRBD1. Per germline, CDR1 SNHLY and CDR2 FYNNEI. The V segment lost 8 bases and the J segment 3 bases; nucleotides outside the gene matches: 4. This CDR3 spans 13 amino acids. CDR3 nucleotides: TGTGCCAGCGGGGACAGGGTCGACTATGGCTACACCTTC. Protein sequence: CASGDRVDYGYTF. The entire variable domain, with the rest obtained from reference TRBV2 and TRBJ1-2, is as follows: EPEVTQTPSHQVTQMGQEVILRCVPISNHLYFYWYRQILGQKVEFLVSFYNNEISEKSEIFDDQFSVERPDGSNFTLKIRSTKLEDSAMYFCASGDRVDYGYTFGSGTRLTVV.

The chain recombines TRBV10-3 with TRBJ2-5, with D unclear. Trimming removed 0 bases from V and 0 bases from J, with 5 bases in between. Germline values: CDR1 ENHRY, CDR2 SYGVKD. This CDR3 comprises 14 residues. CDR3 bases: TGTGCCATCAGTGAGTCGGGCAACCAAGAGACCCAGTACTTC. This translates into CAISESGNQETQYF.

This rearrangement joins TRBV2 to TRBJ1-6; possibly TRBD1 for D (5 bases). The CDR3 totals 15 residues. V dropped 4 bases and J dropped 7 bases, with 14 bases sitting between them. In germline, CDR1 is SNHLY, CDR2 FYNNEI. CDR3 sequence reads: CASSGEGRRNSPLHF. CDR3 DNA: TGTGCCAGCAGTGGGGAGGGGAGGAGGAATTCACCCCTCCACTTT.

The rearrangement links TRBV5-4 to TRBJ2-7; the D gene is possibly TRBD2 (5 bases). The CDR3 runs 13 residues. The germline V and J ends were trimmed by 1 base and 6 bases, with 11 bases remaining between them. Germline V gene data show CDR1 as SGHNT and CDR2 as YYREEE (reference sequence). CDR3 region: CASSLRGNFEQYF. DNA for the CDR3: TGTGCCAGCAGCTTGCGGGGTAATTTCGAGCAGTACTTC.

The chain combines TRBV6-5 with TRBJ1-4; D is possibly TRBD1 (5 bases). CDR1 is MNHEY, CDR2 SVGAGI, per germline. V lost 6 bases, J lost 8 bases, and 16 bases lay in between. This CDR3 spans 14 amino acids. As DNA, the CDR3 is TGTGCCAGCAGGGCCGGTGGGGGTGACGAAAAACTGTTTTTT. This encodes CASRAGGGDEKLFF.

The CDR3 DNA reads TGTGCCAGCAGCTTATACTCGCCTAGCATGAACACTGAAGCTTTCTTT. This translates into CASSLYSPSMNTEAFF. The rearrangement uses TRBV7-6 and TRBJ1-1; D uncertain. The CDR3 is 16 residues long. Germline V lookup: CDR1 SGHVS, CDR2 FNYEAQ. V was cut by 2 bases and J by 0 bases, with 13 bases left in between.

The genes are TRBV10-3 and TRBJ1-1; tentatively, D is TRBD1 (5 bases). There are 14 residues in the CDR3. With 0 bases removed from V and 4 bases from J, the gap between germline ends came to 9 bases. Germline V gene data show CDR1 as ENHRY and CDR2 as SYGVKD. The CDR3 reads CAISESRQGTEAFF. The CDR3 DNA is TGTGCCATCAGTGAGTCCCGTCAGGGCACTGAAGCTTTCTTT.

The chain joins TRBV28 to TRBJ2-7; D unclear. Trimming stripped 3 bases from V and 4 bases from J, with 7 bases between. The CDR3 loop spans 12 amino acids. Germline CDR1 and CDR2: MDHEN and SYDVKM. CDR3 coding DNA: TGTGCCAGCAGTTTTCAAAATTACGAGCAGTACTTC. Amino acid sequence: CASSFQNYEQYF.

The DNA of the CDR3 is TGTGCCAGCAGCTTGGCGGGGGGGACGACGAGAGATACGCAGTATTTT. Translating gives CASSLAGGTTRDTQYF. The chain employs TRBV5-6 and TRBJ2-3; 8 positions agree with TRBD2. CDR3 length equals 16 residues. Germline V gene sequence: CDR1 SGHDT, CDR2 YYEEEE. Trimming took 0 bases from V and 5 from J; bases not matched to a gene: 8. The full variable domain, its missing parts supplied by reference TRBV5-6 and TRBJ2-3, is DAGVTQSPTHLIKTRGQQVTLRCSPKSGHDTVSWYQQALGQGPQFIFQYYEEEERQRGNFPDRFSGHQFPNYSSELNVNALLLGDSALYLCASSLAGGTTRDTQYFGPGTRLTVL.

The J gene is TRBJ2-3, the V gene TRBV7-3, with D perhaps given as TRBD1 or TRBD2 (5 bases each). This CDR3 comprises 14 residues. Per the germline V gene, CDR1 is SGHTA and CDR2 is FQGTGA. V lost 2 bases, J lost 5 bases, and 11 bases lay in between. CDR3 sequence (DNA): TGTGCCAGCAGCTTATCGGGGCTCGGAGATACGCAGTATTTT. Amino acid sequence: CASSLSGLGDTQYF.

The V and J genes are TRBV11-2 and TRBJ2-3; D might be TRBD2 (6 bases). Trimming cost V 5 bases and J 2 bases, with 14 bases left between them. CDR1 is SGHAT, CDR2 FQNNGV, per germline. This CDR3 spans 15 amino acids. For the CDR3, the DNA is TGTGCCAGCAGCCCCCCGGGGCGGGACACAGATACGCAGTATTTT. It yields the protein CASSPPGRDTDTQYF.

By share, this clone counts as medium-sized (0.01 to 0.1%). V gene TRBV6-1 combines with J gene TRBJ1-5, with a tentative D call TRBD1 (5 bases). The CDR3 covers 13 residues. V was pared by 7 bases and J by 6 bases, with 13 bases between. The germline V gene has CDR1 MNHNS and CDR2 SASEGT. CDR3 nucleotide sequence: TGTGCCAGCACAAAGGGGCACTTTCAGCCCCAGCATTTT. Its translation: CASTKGHFQPQHF.